Listed below are T cell receptor beta chains from one sample, sequenced in a study of blood T cell repertoires in COVID-19. Using immunoSEQ multiplex PCR, the repertoire was profiled, and TCRdb retains in-frame clones only, with some absent. The sample shows around 170,000 clones, approximately 86% of them seen only once. Sequenced sample: peripheral blood. Receptor source: a man aged 45-60 years with active or convalescent COVID-19. Both conserved end residues are part of each CDR3. The D gene is left open where the match is weak. Clone size, where shown, is once, few, many, or a class for clones that have expanded.

TRBJ2-1,NA,13,TRBV14,NA,TGTGCCAGCAGCCCTTCACAGGGAACGGAGCAGTTCTTC,CASSPSQGTEQFF
TRBJ1-1,NA,16,TRBV5-1,TRBD1,TGCGCCAGCAGCCCCCCAGGGACAGGGATGAACACTGAAGCTTTCTTT,CASSPPGTGMNTEAFF
TRBJ2-7,once,12,TRBV6-2/TRBV6-3,NA,TGTGCCAGCAGTTCCCTACGCTACGAGCAGTACTTC,CASSSLRYEQYF
TRBJ2-1,NA,12,TRBV18,NA,TGTGCCAGCTCACCATACCGGGATGAGCAGTTCTTC,CASSPYRDEQFF
TRBJ2-7,NA,13,TRBV6-5,TRBD1,TGTGCCAGCAGACTGACAGGGGTCTACGAGCAGTACTTC,CASRLTGVYEQYF
TRBJ1-2,once,13,TRBV28,NA,TGTGCCAGCAGTTTTGGGCAGAACTATGGCTACACCTTC,CASSFGQNYGYTF
TRBJ1-2,NA,15,TRBV7-9,NA,TGTGCCAGCAGCCGCCGCTCGGACAGCACCTATGGCTACACCTTC,CASSRRSDSTYGYTF
TRBJ2-3,NA,13,TRBV10-3,NA,TGTGCCATCAGTGGGGACATATCAGATACGCAGTATTTT,CAISGDISDTQYF
TRBJ1-5,NA,14,TRBV19,NA,TGTGCCAGTAGTAATTTGGCAGGGCGGCAGCCCCAGCATTTT,CASSNLAGRQPQHF
TRBJ1-5,NA,14,TRBV28,TRBD1,TGTGCCAGCAGTAAGGGACAGCGCAATCAGCCCCAGCATTTT,CASSKGQRNQPQHF
TRBJ2-5,NA,16,TRBV7-2,TRBD2,TGTGCCAGCAGCGTCCAGAGCGGGAGCGAACAAGAGACCCAGTACTTC,CASSVQSGSEQETQYF
TRBJ2-7,NA,13,TRBV6-5,NA,TGTGCCAGCAGTAACCTAGGAGGGTCCGAGCAGTACTTC,CASSNLGGSEQYF
TRBJ1-5,NA,13,TRBV11-2,TRBD1,TGTGCCAGCAGCCACGGGACAGACCAACCCCAGCATTTT,CASSHGTDQPQHF